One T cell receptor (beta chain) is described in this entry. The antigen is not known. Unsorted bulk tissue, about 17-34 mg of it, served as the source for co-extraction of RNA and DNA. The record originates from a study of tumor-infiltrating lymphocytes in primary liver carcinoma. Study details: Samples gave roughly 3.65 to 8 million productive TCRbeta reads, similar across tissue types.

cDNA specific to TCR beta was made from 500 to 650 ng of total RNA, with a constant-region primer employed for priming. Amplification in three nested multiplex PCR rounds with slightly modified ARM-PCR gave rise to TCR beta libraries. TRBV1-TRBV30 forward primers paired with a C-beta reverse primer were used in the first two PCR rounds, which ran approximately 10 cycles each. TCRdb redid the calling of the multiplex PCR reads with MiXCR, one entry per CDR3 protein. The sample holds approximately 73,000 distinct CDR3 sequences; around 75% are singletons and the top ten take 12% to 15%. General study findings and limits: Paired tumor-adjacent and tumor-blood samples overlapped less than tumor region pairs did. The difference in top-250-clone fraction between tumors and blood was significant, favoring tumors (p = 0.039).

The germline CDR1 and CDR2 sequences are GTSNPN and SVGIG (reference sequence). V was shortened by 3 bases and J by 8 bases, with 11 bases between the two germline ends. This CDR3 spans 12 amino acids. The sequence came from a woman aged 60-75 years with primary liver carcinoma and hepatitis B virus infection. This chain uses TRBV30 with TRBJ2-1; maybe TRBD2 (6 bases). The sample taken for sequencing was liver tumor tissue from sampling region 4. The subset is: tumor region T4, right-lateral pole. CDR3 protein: CAWRRGMDEQFF. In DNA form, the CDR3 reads TGTGCCTGGAGGCGCGGGATGGATGAGCAGTTCTTC.